Shown below are 31 T cell receptor beta chains from a single sample sequenced in a study of cytomegalovirus exposure and HLA in healthy donors. The PCR contained 60 Vbeta and 13 Jbeta primers. Data came from immunoSEQ multiplex PCR; TCRdb stores just in-frame clones and leaves some out. The data hold about 140,000 clones, with roughly three quarters observed a single time. Sequenced input: PBMCs. These receptors originate from a female donor in good health and CMV-seronegative.

The chain combines TRBV7-9 with TRBJ1-1; D gene uncertain. CDR1 and CDR2 (germline): SEHNR, FQNEAQ (reference sequence). This CDR3 contains 15 residues. V gave up 1 base and J gave up 0 bases, with 9 bases separating them. The CDR3 here is CASSLGGVLNTEAFF. The CDR3 nucleotides read TGTGCCAGCAGCTTAGGAGGTGTCCTGAACACTGAAGCTTTCTTT.

The chain uses TRBV5-3 and TRBJ1-5; 9 nucleotides align to TRBD1. TRBV5-3 is treated as an ORF (open reading frame) with a function not yet certain. The J segment lost 6 bases and the V segment lost 6 bases, leaving 10 bases of the junction unmatched. This CDR3 spans 15 amino acids. CDR3 bases: TGTGCCAGAATCTATAGGACAGGGGTGAGTCAGCCCCAGCATTTT. It specifies CARIYRTGVSQPQHF.

V and J are TRBV5-4 and TRBJ2-2; TRBD1 is a possible D gene (6 bases). The CDR3 sequence is 20 residues long. CDR1 is SGHNT and CDR2 is YYREEE in the germline V gene (reference sequence). The V end was cut by 3 bases, the J end by 6 bases, with 30 bases between. The CDR3 region has the DNA TGTGCCAGCAGCTCATGGGACATTTACGGGACCCCCACGTCAGCCGGGGAGCTGTTTTTT. Translating gives CASSSWDIYGTPTSAGELFF.

The chain links TRBV12-5 to TRBJ2-7; maybe TRBD2 (5 bases). V was shortened by 6 bases and J by 0 bases, with 12 bases between the two germline ends. The germline CDR1 and CDR2 sequences are LGHNT and FRNRAP. The CDR3 spans 14 residues. In DNA, the CDR3 is TGTGCTAGTGGCCCCAGCGGAAACTCCTACGAGCAGTACTTC. Protein sequence: CASGPSGNSYEQYF.

The V call is TRBV30, the J call TRBJ2-2; TRBD2 might be the D (6 bases). The V gene's germline CDR1 is GTSNPN and CDR2 SVGIG (reference sequence). V lost 0 bases and J 9 bases, leaving 11 bases between the germline ends. The CDR3 has 13 residues. CDR3 region: CAWSVNGGWELFF. In DNA form, the CDR3 reads TGTGCCTGGAGTGTTAATGGAGGGTGGGAGCTGTTTTTT.

The V gene is TRBV7-6, the J gene TRBJ2-1, with TRBD2 matching over 7 bases. There are 13 residues in the CDR3. Germline values: CDR1 SGHVS, CDR2 FNYEAQ. The junction had 3 bases not matched to a gene; V was cut back by 1 base and J by 9 bases. CDR3 bases: TGTGCCAGCAGCTTAGTAGCGGGTCGTGAGCAGTTCTTC. This translates into CASSLVAGREQFF.

The chain employs TRBV29-1 and TRBJ2-5; no firm D call. TRBJ2-7 explains the end of the DNA better; the J call may be wrong. The V gene's germline CDR1 is SQVTM and CDR2 ANQGSEA. This CDR3 spans 12 amino acids. In nucleotides, the CDR3 is TGCAGCGTCTCACCGAGCTCCTACGAGCAGTACTTC. This codes for CSVSPSSYEQYF.

V usage is TRBV6-5 and J usage is TRBJ2-1; possible D gene TRBD1, 5 bases. The germline V gene has CDR1 MNHEY and CDR2 SVGAGI. Trimming removed 0 bases at V and 10 bases at J, with 10 bases between. The CDR3 is made up of 13 amino acids. The CDR3 DNA reads as TGTGCCAGCAGTTACTCGATAGGGGTCGAGCAGTTCTTC. Its protein is CASSYSIGVEQFF.

The V call is TRBV30, the J call TRBJ2-7, with 7 bases fitting TRBD2. J lost 1 base, V lost 7 bases, and 13 bases had no gene match. The CDR3 extends over 15 amino acids. Germline CDR1 and CDR2: GTSNPN and SVGIG (reference sequence). The CDR3 reads CASREVSKDSYEQYF. CDR3 sequence (DNA): TGTGCCTCTCGGGAGGTTTCAAAAGATTCCTACGAGCAGTACTTC.

The chain carries TRBV18 and TRBJ1-1; D may be TRBD1 (5 bases). The V end was cut by 3 bases, the J end by 4 bases, with 12 bases between. This CDR3 is built from 14 residues. Germline CDR1 is KGHSH and CDR2 is LQKENI. CDR3 coding DNA: TGTGCCAGCTCACCCCAGGGCGATAGCACTGAAGCTTTCTTT. Protein: CASSPQGDSTEAFF.

The chain combines TRBV7-3 with TRBJ2-3, with 8 bases fitting TRBD2. This CDR3 comprises 15 residues. Germline values: CDR1 SGHTA, CDR2 FQGTGA. V shed 1 base, J shed 5 bases, and the junction held 5 bases outside the gene matches. CDR3 DNA sequence: TGTGCCAGCAGCTTAAGCGGGGGGAGTAAAGATACGCAGTATTTT. Protein: CASSLSGGSKDTQYF.

The chain is built from TRBV2 and TRBJ1-3, with D unresolved. The CDR3 loop spans 13 amino acids. Germline CDR1 SNHLY, CDR2 FYNNEI. V lost 6 bases, J lost 7 bases, and 13 bases lay in between. CDR3 coding DNA: TGTGCCAGCAGGAGCCCACCTTACAACACCATATATTTT. This codes for CASRSPPYNTIYF.

This clone was counted between two and nine times. The sample contains more than one DNA sequence encoding this CDR3. The CDR3 region has the DNA TGTGCCAGCAGCCCCCAAGGGAGTAACTATGGCTACACCTTC. Translated: CASSPQGSNYGYTF. J is TRBJ1-2 and V is TRBV5-4; unclear D gene. V was clipped by 4 bases and J by 1 base, with 11 bases between them. The CDR3 is 14 amino acids. Germline lookup yields CDR1 SGHNT and CDR2 YYREEE (reference sequence).

V gene TRBV10-1 combines with J gene TRBJ1-1, with 9 bases matching TRBD1. CDR1 and CDR2 (germline): WNHNN, SYGVQD (reference sequence). The trim removed 6 bases at V and 3 bases at J, leaving 5 bases unmatched. The CDR3 covers 14 residues. The CDR3 DNA sequence: TGCGCCAGCAGCCCCCGGACAGGGGACACTGAAGCTTTCTTT. It translates to CASSPRTGDTEAFF.

The table lists this clone with a count of one. Its ends do not fully match the called genes, so a read error is possible. The chain employs TRBV4-1 and TRBJ2-7, with D possibly matching TRBD1 (6 bases). Germline lookup yields CDR1 MGHRA and CDR2 YSYEKL. The CDR3 covers 17 residues. CDR3 coding DNA: TGCGCCAGCAGCCCAGACTTGGGGGCGGGTCTTAGCTTTGGGAGACACTTC. Protein sequence: CASSPDLGAGLSFGRHF.

The V gene is TRBV7-2, the J gene TRBJ2-7; TRBD2 matches at 9 bases. After removal of 3 bases from V and 4 bases from J, the junction contained 1 base not matched to a gene. The CDR3 covers 13 residues. Germline loops: CDR1 SGHTA, CDR2 FQGNSA. The CDR3 nucleotides read TGTGCCAGCAGCTTTAGCGGGGGATACGAGCAGTACTTC. Its protein product is CASSFSGGYEQYF.

V gene TRBV29-1 combines with J gene TRBJ1-1, with no clear D. The CDR3 covers 13 residues. Germline CDR1 and CDR2: SQVTM and ANQGSEA. Trimming took 6 bases from V and 5 from J, leaving 16 bases between them. The CDR3 nucleotides are TGCAGCGTAGGAGTGAAAGGTGGGACTGAAGCTTTCTTT. It translates to CSVGVKGGTEAFF. Full variable domain (rest looked up from reference TRBV29-1 and TRBJ1-1): SAVISQKPSRDICQRGTSLTIQCQVDSQVTMMFWYRQQPGQSLTLIATANQGSEATYESGFVIDKFPISRPNLTFSTLTVSNMSPEDSSIYLCSVGVKGGTEAFFGQGTRLTVV.

The CDR3 spells CASSAGTDSGANVLTF. DNA of the CDR3: TGTGCCAGCAGTGCGGGGACAGACTCTGGGGCCAACGTCCTGACTTTC. The chain joins TRBV2 to TRBJ2-6; 7 nucleotides align to TRBD1. The CDR3 is 16 amino acids. The germline gives CDR1 SNHLY, CDR2 FYNNEI. V trimming: 4 bases; J trimming: 0 bases; junction bases outside the gene matches: 3.

The chain is built from TRBV10-3 and TRBJ1-1; D gene unclear. This CDR3 is 12 amino acids long. The germline gives CDR1 ENHRY, CDR2 SYGVKD. V lost 10 bases to trimming and J lost 4 bases, with 13 bases between them. For the CDR3, the DNA is TGTGCCACTGGGAGTGATCGCACTGAAGCTTTCTTT. This translates into CATGSDRTEAFF.

This clone was recorded a few times. The V gene is TRBV5-1, the J gene TRBJ1-5; D might be TRBD1 (5 bases). The V gene lost 2 bases and the J gene lost 7 bases, with 16 bases spanning the gap. Germline V gene data show CDR1 as SGHRS and CDR2 as YFSETQ. This CDR3 has 15 amino acids. DNA for the CDR3: TGCGCCAGCAGCTTAACGCCAGGGTCTTTCCAGCCCCAGCATTTT. Translation gives CASSLTPGSFQPQHF.

The chain recombines TRBV4-1 with TRBJ2-7; TRBD1 matches 8 bases. The CDR3 runs to 16 residues. The germline V gene has CDR1 MGHRA and CDR2 YSYEKL. The junction had 10 bases not matched to a gene; V was cut back by 5 bases and J by 1 base. This CDR3 reads CASSGYPRDRSYEQYF. The DNA for the CDR3 is TGCGCCAGCAGCGGATATCCCCGGGACAGGTCCTACGAGCAGTACTTC.

This clone appeared a few times. Here the CDR3 DNA reads TGTGCCAGCAGAACAGGACTAGCGGCGAACACCGGGGAGCTGTTTTTT. Encoded protein: CASRTGLAANTGELFF. The chain links TRBV28 to TRBJ2-2, with 10 bases identical to TRBD2. The CDR3 has 16 amino acids. The trim removed 6 bases at V and 0 bases at J, leaving 4 bases unmatched. CDR1 MDHEN and CDR2 SYDVKM come from the germline V gene.

The chain is built from TRBV7-6 and TRBJ2-2; tentatively, D is TRBD1 (5 bases). Germline V lookup: CDR1 SGHVS, CDR2 FNYEAQ. The CDR3 is made up of 18 amino acids. The V end lost 1 base, the J end lost 3 bases, and 18 bases lay between the germline ends. DNA for the CDR3: TGTGCCAGCAGCTTAGTGTATTTAGGCAGGGCGGACACCGGGGAGCTGTTTTTT. This sequence encodes CASSLVYLGRADTGELFF.

This chain joins TRBV7-9 and TRBJ2-5, with 7 positions matching TRBD1. The ends lost 5 bases at V and 5 bases at J; junction bases unmatched: 20. The CDR3 has 18 amino acids. Germline loops: CDR1 SEHNR, CDR2 FQNEAQ (reference sequence). For the CDR3, the DNA is TGTGCCAGCAGCCCAGCCAACCTCGGGACAGCCACGCGGGAGACCCAGTACTTC. Translation: CASSPANLGTATRETQYF.

V and J are TRBV5-8 and TRBJ1-1; D ambiguous. Between the trimmed V and J ends, which lost 4 bases and 8 bases, there was a span of 21 bases. The CDR3 length is 15 residues. Per germline, CDR1 SGHTS and CDR2 YDEGEE. In nucleotides, the CDR3 is TGTGCCAGCAGCCCCACCGACTCCAAGTCTTCGGAAGCTTTCTTT. The encoded protein is CASSPTDSKSSEAFF.

The chain joins TRBV18 to TRBJ2-7; TRBD1 agrees at 7 bases. The CDR3 consists of 14 residues. Germline assignment: CDR1 KGHSH and CDR2 LQKENI. The trim removed 4 bases at V and 4 bases at J, leaving 7 bases unmatched. CDR3 sequence reads: CASSRQGVGYEQYF. As DNA, the CDR3 is TGTGCCAGCTCACGACAGGGTGTTGGGTACGAGCAGTACTTC.

The rearrangement links TRBV27 to TRBJ2-1, with a tentative D call TRBD1 (5 bases). Trimming took off 7 bases at V and 9 bases at J, with 10 bases between the two ends. The CDR3 loop spans 11 amino acids. Germline lookup yields CDR1 MNHEY and CDR2 SMNVEV (reference sequence). CDR3 in DNA: TGTGCCAGCATGGGGCCAGGTGAGCAGTTCTTC. Amino acid sequence: CASMGPGEQFF.

The V and J genes are TRBV25-1 and TRBJ2-1; 10 bases fit TRBD1. After removal of 0 bases from V and 8 bases from J, the junction contained 13 bases not matched to a gene. The length of the CDR3 is 18 residues. Germline V gene sequence: CDR1 MGHDK, CDR2 SYGVNS. In DNA form, the CDR3 reads TGTGCCAGCAGTGAATACTTCCGGGCCGGGACAGGGGCCGATGAGCAGTTCTTC. Encoded protein: CASSEYFRAGTGADEQFF.

This chain connects TRBV10-3 to TRBJ1-1, with 8 bases lining up with TRBD1. The V gene's germline CDR1 is ENHRY and CDR2 SYGVKD. Trimming cost V 5 bases and J 3 bases; bases outside gene matches: 2. CDR3 length: 13 amino acids. The CDR3 DNA reads TGTGCCATCAGTTCACAGGGGGACACTGAAGCTTTCTTT. This translates into CAISSQGDTEAFF.

The rearrangement joins TRBV27 to TRBJ2-7; 11 bases line up with TRBD1. V lost 3 bases to trimming and J lost 4 bases; unmatched junction nucleotides: 5. This CDR3 is built from 15 residues. The V gene's germline CDR1 is MNHEY and CDR2 SMNVEV (reference sequence). CDR3 amino acids: CASSFSGTGGYEQYF. As DNA, the CDR3 is TGTGCCAGCAGTTTTTCCGGGACAGGGGGTTACGAGCAGTACTTC.

The genes are TRBV27 and TRBJ1-5; D remains unclear. The CDR3 length is 14 residues. Germline values: CDR1 MNHEY, CDR2 SMNVEV (reference sequence). Trimming left V 5 bases short and J 0 bases short, with 8 bases between. The CDR3 sequence is CASSPRFSNQPQHF. The CDR3 bases are TGTGCCAGCAGTCCCCGGTTTAGCAATCAGCCCCAGCATTTT.